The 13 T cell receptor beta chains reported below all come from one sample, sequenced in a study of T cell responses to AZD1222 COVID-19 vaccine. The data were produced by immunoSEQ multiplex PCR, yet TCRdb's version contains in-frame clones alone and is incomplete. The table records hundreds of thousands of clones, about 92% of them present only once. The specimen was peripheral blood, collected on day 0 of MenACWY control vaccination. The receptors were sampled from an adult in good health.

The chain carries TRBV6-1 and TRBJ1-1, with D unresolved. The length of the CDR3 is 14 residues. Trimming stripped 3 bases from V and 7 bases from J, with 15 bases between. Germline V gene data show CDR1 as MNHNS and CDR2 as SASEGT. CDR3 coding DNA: TGTGCCAGCAGTGATCTCGCCGGCGCGTTTGAAGCTTTCTTT. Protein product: CASSDLAGAFEAFF.

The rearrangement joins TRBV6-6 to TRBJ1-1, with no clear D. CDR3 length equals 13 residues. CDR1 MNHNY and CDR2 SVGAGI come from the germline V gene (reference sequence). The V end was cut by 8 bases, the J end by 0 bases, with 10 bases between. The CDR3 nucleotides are TGTGCCAGCGACGGCGTCATGAACACTGAAGCTTTCTTT. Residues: CASDGVMNTEAFF.

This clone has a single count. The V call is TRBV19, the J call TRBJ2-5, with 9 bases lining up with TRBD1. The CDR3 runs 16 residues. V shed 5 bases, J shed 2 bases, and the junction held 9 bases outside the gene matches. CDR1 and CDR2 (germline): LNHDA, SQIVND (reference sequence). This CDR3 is CASSPWTGANQETQYF. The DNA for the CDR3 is TGTGCCAGTAGTCCCTGGACAGGGGCGAATCAAGAGACCCAGTACTTC.

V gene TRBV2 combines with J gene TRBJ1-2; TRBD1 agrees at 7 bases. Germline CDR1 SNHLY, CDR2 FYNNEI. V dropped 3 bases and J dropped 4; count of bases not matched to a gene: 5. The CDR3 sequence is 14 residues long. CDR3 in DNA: TGTGCCAGCAGTGAGAGGGGGCTGAGCTATGGCTACACCTTC. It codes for CASSERGLSYGYTF.

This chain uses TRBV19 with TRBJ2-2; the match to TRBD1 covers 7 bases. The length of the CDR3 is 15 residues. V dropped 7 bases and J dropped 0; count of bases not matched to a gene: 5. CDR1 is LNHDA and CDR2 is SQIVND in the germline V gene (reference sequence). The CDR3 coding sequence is TGTGCCAGTAATCCAGGGACAGCGAACACCGGGGAGCTGTTTTTT. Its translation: CASNPGTANTGELFF.

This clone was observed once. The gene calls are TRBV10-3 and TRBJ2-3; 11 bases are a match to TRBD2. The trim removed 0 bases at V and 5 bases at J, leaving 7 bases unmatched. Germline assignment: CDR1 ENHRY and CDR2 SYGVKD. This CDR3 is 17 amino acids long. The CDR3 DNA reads TGTGCCATCAGTGAGTCCCCTAGCGGGGGGTCCCAAGATACGCAGTATTTT. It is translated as CAISESPSGGSQDTQYF.

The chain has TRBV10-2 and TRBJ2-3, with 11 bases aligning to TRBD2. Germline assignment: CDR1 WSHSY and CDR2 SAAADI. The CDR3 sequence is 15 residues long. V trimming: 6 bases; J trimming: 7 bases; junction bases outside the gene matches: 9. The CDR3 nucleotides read TGCGCCAGCAGCTCTCCTAGCGGGGGGCTTAATACGCAGTATTTT. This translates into CASSSPSGGLNTQYF.

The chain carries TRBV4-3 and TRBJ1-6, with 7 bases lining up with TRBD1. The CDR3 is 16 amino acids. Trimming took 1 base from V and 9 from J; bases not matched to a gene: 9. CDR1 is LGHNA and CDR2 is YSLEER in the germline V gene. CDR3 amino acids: CASSQGGGGDPSPLHF. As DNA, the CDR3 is TGCGCCAGCAGCCAAGGAGGAGGGGGCGATCCTTCACCCCTCCACTTT.

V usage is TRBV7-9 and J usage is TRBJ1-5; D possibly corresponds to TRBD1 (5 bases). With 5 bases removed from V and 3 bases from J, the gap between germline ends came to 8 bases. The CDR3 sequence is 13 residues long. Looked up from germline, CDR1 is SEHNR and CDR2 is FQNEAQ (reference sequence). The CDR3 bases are TGTGCCAGCAGCACCGGGACCAATCAGCCCCAGCATTTT. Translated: CASSTGTNQPQHF.

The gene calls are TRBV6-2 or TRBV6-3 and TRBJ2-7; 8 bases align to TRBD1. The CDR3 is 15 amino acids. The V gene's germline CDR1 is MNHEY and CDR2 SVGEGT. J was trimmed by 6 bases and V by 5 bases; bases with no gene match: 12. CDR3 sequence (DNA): TGTGCCAGCAGTCTTTTCGAGACAGGGGTTGGCGAGCAGTACTTC. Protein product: CASSLFETGVGEQYF.

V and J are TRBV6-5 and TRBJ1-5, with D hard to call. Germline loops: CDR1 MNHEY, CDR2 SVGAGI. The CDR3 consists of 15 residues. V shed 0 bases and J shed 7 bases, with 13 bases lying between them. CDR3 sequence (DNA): TGTGCCAGCAGTTACTCGATTTCGGGCATCCAGCCCCAGCATTTT. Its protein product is CASSYSISGIQPQHF.

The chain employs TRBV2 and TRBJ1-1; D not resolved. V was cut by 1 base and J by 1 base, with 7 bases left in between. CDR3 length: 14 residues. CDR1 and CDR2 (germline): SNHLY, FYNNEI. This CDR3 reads CASSEEVGNTEAFF. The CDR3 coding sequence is TGTGCCAGCAGTGAAGAGGTCGGGAACACTGAAGCTTTCTTT.

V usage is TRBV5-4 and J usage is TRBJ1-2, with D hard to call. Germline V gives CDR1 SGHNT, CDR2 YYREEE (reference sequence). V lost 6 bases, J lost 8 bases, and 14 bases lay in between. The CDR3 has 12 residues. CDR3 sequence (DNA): TGTGCCAGCAAAAGGCTTCGTCAGGGCTACACCTTC. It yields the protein CASKRLRQGYTF.